Shown below are 2 T cell receptor beta chains from a single sample sequenced in a study of identifying expanded T cells in peripheral blood. Using immunoSEQ multiplex PCR, the repertoire was profiled, and TCRdb retains in-frame clones only, with some absent. The sample has approximately 79,000 clones, roughly nine tenths seen once. The sample comprised blood. The receptors stem from a person aged 18 to 70 in good health.

This rearrangement joins TRBV5-8 to TRBJ1-2; no definite D call. The CDR3 is 13 amino acids. Trimming cost V 2 bases and J 3 bases, with 8 bases left between them. In germline, CDR1 is SGHTS, CDR2 YDEGEE. CDR3 loop: CASSFWGDYGYTF. The CDR3 bases are TGTGCCAGCAGCTTTTGGGGTGACTATGGCTACACCTTC.

This clone was detected only once. The CDR3 reads CASSVALGSTDTQYF. CDR3 DNA sequence: TGTGCCAGCAGCGTAGCTTTGGGAAGTACAGATACGCAGTATTTT. The chain has TRBV9 and TRBJ2-3; D not certain. The length of the CDR3 is 15 residues. Germline lookup yields CDR1 SGDLS and CDR2 YYNGEE. V lost 0 bases, J lost 3 bases, and 11 bases lay in between.